These T cell receptor beta chains were read from a single sample in a study of T cell responses to AZD1222 COVID-19 vaccine. Clones were read by immunoSEQ multiplex PCR, and TCRdb kept only the in-frame ones, dropping some. Found here are approximately 100,000 clones, about 91% of them singletons; the top ten hold around a sixth. This material consisted of peripheral blood, taken on day 0 of AZD1222 vaccination. The receptor set was obtained from an adult in good health. The CDR3 runs from the conserved cysteine through the conserved F or W. The D gene is left open where the match is weak. Clone size is shown for a subset of rows, as once, few, many or a class of expanded clone.

J gene,V gene,clone size,D gene,CDR3 DNA,CDR3 protein
TRBJ2-7,TRBV28,-,-,TGTGCCAGCAGTACACTAGTGGGGATTCGTTACGAGCAGTACTTC,CASSTLVGIRYEQYF
TRBJ2-3,TRBV12-1,once,-,TGTGCCAGCAGCTTTGAGGTGCGTCGCGGTAATCCCCAACCACGCTTTACGCAGTATTTT,CASSFEVRRGNPQPRFTQYF
TRBJ1-1,TRBV14,-,TRBD1,TGTGCCAGCAGCCCGAGACAGGGGTGGGACACTGAAGCTTTCTTT,CASSPRQGWDTEAFF
TRBJ1-1,TRBV6-5,-,-,TGTGCCAGCAGTTATCACGAGGGCCCCCCTGAAGCTTTCTTT,CASSYHEGPPEAFF
TRBJ1-4,TRBV5-1,few,TRBD1,TGCGCCAGCACCCGGGGACAGGGGACTTCTGAAAAACTGTTTTTT,CASTRGQGTSEKLFF
TRBJ1-1,TRBV14,-,-,TGTGCCAGCAGCCTAATCCAGGTTATAAACACTGAAGCTTTCTTT,CASSLIQVINTEAFF
TRBJ2-5,TRBV6-1,-,-,TGTGCCAGCAGTGACCCCGGCAGGGAAGAGACCCAGTACTTC,CASSDPGREETQYF
TRBJ1-2,TRBV10-3,-,-,TGTGCCATCAGTGAGAGGACAACTCCAGATACTTATGGCTACACCTTC,CAISERTTPDTYGYTF
TRBJ2-7,TRBV10-3,-,TRBD1,TGTGCCATCCAGTCGGGACAGGGCTACGAGCAGTACTTC,CAIQSGQGYEQYF
TRBJ1-4,TRBV5-1,-,TRBD1,TGCGCCAGCAGCTTGGATACAGGGGGTAATGAAAAACTGTTTTTT,CASSLDTGGNEKLFF
TRBJ2-1,TRBV7-9,-,-,TGTGCCAGCAGCTTTATTGTCAGGGGAGGAAATATACGCTACAATGAGCAGTTCTTC,CASSFIVRGGNIRYNEQFF
TRBJ2-1,TRBV5-1,-,-,TGCGCCAGCAGCTTGGACCGGGACAATGAGCAGTTCTTC,CASSLDRDNEQFF
TRBJ1-5,TRBV2,-,-,TGTGCCAGCATAGGACGGGAGGGTAGCAATCAGCCCCAGCATTTT,CASIGREGSNQPQHF
TRBJ1-4,TRBV28,-,TRBD1,TGTGCCAGCAGTTTATCCCAGCCGGGACAGACTAATGAAAAACTGTTTTTT,CASSLSQPGQTNEKLFF
TRBJ2-2,TRBV30,-,-,TGTGCCTGGAGTTGCGACATTGGAAGCGCCGGGGAGCTGTTTTTT,CAWSCDIGSAGELFF
TRBJ2-1,TRBV7-2,-,-,TGTGCCAGCAGCTTAGAATACGGTCACAATGAGCAGTTCTTC,CASSLEYGHNEQFF
TRBJ1-2,TRBV13,few,TRBD1,TGTGCCAGCACCTCTTCTACAGGGGACGGCTACACCTTC,CASTSSTGDGYTF
TRBJ2-1,TRBV12-3/TRBV12-4,-,-,TGTGCCAGCAGCCCCGGAGGTTACAATGAGCAGTTCTTC,CASSPGGYNEQFF
TRBJ1-1,TRBV5-1,-,-,TGCGCCAGCAGCCAGCGACAGGATCCTGGGGCTGAAGCTTTCTTT,CASSQRQDPGAEAFF
TRBJ1-2,TRBV5-6,-,-,TGTGCCAGCAGCCGAGGCAGGGTAAGCTATGGCTACACCTTC,CASSRGRVSYGYTF
TRBJ1-2,TRBV6-5,-,-,TGTGCCAGCAGTTACGGGGCCAGGGACTATGGCTACACCTTC,CASSYGARDYGYTF
TRBJ1-1,TRBV6-5,-,-,TGTGCCAGCAGTTACGGGGTACCGAACACTGAAGCTTTCTTT,CASSYGVPNTEAFF
TRBJ2-3,TRBV18,-,-,TGTGCCAGCTCACCTCCGGCTAGTCGAGATACGCAGTATTTT,CASSPPASRDTQYF
TRBJ2-7,TRBV6-5,-,TRBD2,TGTGCCCTCCACGGGGGGGCCTACGAGCAGTACTTC,CALHGGAYEQYF
TRBJ2-7,TRBV11-2,once,TRBD2,TGTGCCAGCAGCTTAGATCCGGGAGGACACTACGAGCAGTACTTC,CASSLDPGGHYEQYF
TRBJ1-2,TRBV11-2,-,-,TGTGCCAGCAGCTTAGATCCGGGGACGTCCTATGGCTACACCTTC,CASSLDPGTSYGYTF
TRBJ2-7,TRBV14,once,-,TGTGCCAGCAGGAAAGAGGGGGGTGGCGAGCAGTACTTC,CASRKEGGGEQYF
TRBJ2-7,TRBV6-5,-,-,TGTGCCAGCAGAGGGGGGACCGGGAGGGAGCAGTACTTC,CASRGGTGREQYF
TRBJ1-2,TRBV6-5,-,TRBD1,TGTGCCAGCAGAAGGACAGGGATTGGCTACACCTTC,CASRRTGIGYTF
TRBJ2-5,TRBV6-5,-,TRBD2,TGTGCCAGCAGTTACGGGCGGGGGGGAGAGACCCAGTACTTC,CASSYGRGGETQYF
TRBJ2-7,TRBV3-1/TRBV3-2,-,-,TGTGCCAGCAGCCAACCAGGTTCCTACGAGCAGTACTTC,CASSQPGSYEQYF
TRBJ1-1,TRBV11-2,-,-,TGTGCCAGCAGCACACTATTCCGAGGGGTCGAAGCTTTCTTT,CASSTLFRGVEAFF
TRBJ2-5,TRBV6-5,-,-,TGTGCCAGCAGTCTCCAAGAGACCCAGTACTTC,CASSLQETQYF
TRBJ2-1,TRBV5-1,-,-,TGCGCCAGCAGCTTGCGATCGGGGGCGGCCTACAATGAGCAGTTCTTC,CASSLRSGAAYNEQFF
TRBJ1-4,TRBV4-2,-,-,TGTGCCAGCAGCCGGAATGACGTTGCAACTAATGAAAAACTGTTTTTT,CASSRNDVATNEKLFF
TRBJ1-2,TRBV7-8,-,-,TGTGCCAGCAGCTCCAGTTTGCGAGATGGCTACACCTTC,CASSSSLRDGYTF
TRBJ1-3,TRBV1,few,-,TGCACCAGCAGCCAAACAGGGCGCATAGACACCATATATTTT,CTSSQTGRIDTIYF
TRBJ2-5,TRBV23-1,-,-,TGCGCCAGCAGTCAATTCGACGGTTACCAAGAGACCCAGTACTTC,CASSQFDGYQETQYF
TRBJ1-1,TRBV7-2,-,TRBD1,TGTGCCAGCAGCACCAGACAGGGGACGAAAGCTTTCTTT,CASSTRQGTKAFF
TRBJ2-7,TRBV27,-,-,TGTGCCAGCAGTTTTGGTGGTAGCTCCTACGAGCAGTACTTC,CASSFGGSSYEQYF
TRBJ2-5,TRBV2,-,-,TGTGCCAGCAGTGAATTCGGGCAGGGTCAAGAGACCCAGTACTTC,CASSEFGQGQETQYF
TRBJ2-7,TRBV27,-,-,TGTGCCAGCAGCCGAGTCCGACCTGCGAGCTCCTACGAGCAGTACTTC,CASSRVRPASSYEQYF
TRBJ2-2,TRBV30,-,-,TGTGCCTGGAGTGGGCGAGGGAACACCGGGGAGCTGTTTTTT,CAWSGRGNTGELFF
TRBJ2-2,TRBV2,-,-,TGTGCCAGCAGGACCACCGGGGAGCTGTTTTTT,CASRTTGELFF
TRBJ1-2,TRBV10-3,-,-,TGTGCCATCACGGACCAACAGGGTGGCGCTAACTATGGCTACACCTTC,CAITDQQGGANYGYTF
TRBJ1-2,TRBV27,-,-,TGTGCCAGCAGTTTATCAGGGTTCGGGAACTATGGCTACACCTTC,CASSLSGFGNYGYTF
TRBJ1-2,TRBV6-5,-,-,TGTGCCAGCAGTTATCGGGCAGGTCCTTTATATGGCTACACCTTC,CASSYRAGPLYGYTF
TRBJ2-6,TRBV7-9,-,-,TGTGCCAGCAGCTCGACTGGGGCCAACGTCCTGACTTTC,CASSSTGANVLTF
TRBJ2-7,TRBV29-1,-,TRBD1,TGCAGCGTCGACAGGGGGTCGGGATATAGCGAGCAGTACTTC,CSVDRGSGYSEQYF
TRBJ1-4,TRBV5-6,-,TRBD1,TGTGCCAGCAGCCCTGAGGGGACAGGGGCTGAAAAACTGTTTTTT,CASSPEGTGAEKLFF
TRBJ1-1,TRBV16,many,-,TGTGCCAGCAGCCAATTAATCCAGGGTGGGGTGGACACTGAAGCTTTCTTT,CASSQLIQGGVDTEAFF